A single sample gave rise to the 16 T cell receptor beta chains below, sequenced in a study of cytomegalovirus exposure and HLA in healthy donors. Primers included in the PCR were 60 Vbeta and 13 Jbeta primers. Generated by immunoSEQ multiplex PCR, the TCRdb table keeps only in-frame clones and is missing some. Of about 250,000 clones listed, 85% to 95% are singletons. Sequenced: PBMCs. The receptors derive from a girl aged 2-10 years in good health and CMV-seronegative.

This clone was picked up one time. The gene calls are TRBV10-3 and TRBJ1-2; a weak D match, TRBD1 (6 bases). Germline loops: CDR1 ENHRY, CDR2 SYGVKD. V was shortened by 4 bases and J by 8 bases, with 17 bases between the two germline ends. CDR3 length equals 14 residues. The CDR3 here is CAISGTESQRGYTF. In DNA, the CDR3 is TGTGCCATCAGTGGGACAGAAAGCCAGAGGGGCTACACCTTC.

This clone was counted once. J is TRBJ1-4 and V is TRBV19, with 8 bases matching TRBD1. The CDR3 sequence is 14 residues long. V trimming: 4 bases; J trimming: 7 bases; junction bases outside the gene matches: 5. Germline-derived CDR1 and CDR2 are LNHDA and SQIVND (reference sequence). The CDR3 loop reads CASSKQGVGEKLFF. The CDR3 DNA is TGTGCCAGTAGTAAACAGGGGGTTGGTGAAAAACTGTTTTTT.

This chain links TRBV9 with TRBJ1-4, with no clear D. Between the trimmed V and J ends, which lost 7 bases and 0 bases, there was a span of 10 bases. This CDR3 has 14 amino acids. CDR1 and CDR2 (germline): SGDLS, YYNGEE. The CDR3 reads CASARDPTNEKLFF. CDR3 sequence (DNA): TGTGCCAGCGCCCGGGATCCAACTAATGAAAAACTGTTTTTT.

The chain carries TRBV19 and TRBJ1-2, with a weak D call TRBD1 (6 bases). The length of the CDR3 is 19 residues. Germline CDR1 and CDR2: LNHDA and SQIVND (reference sequence). With 4 bases removed from V and 4 bases from J, the gap between germline ends came to 28 bases. CDR3 DNA sequence: TGTGCCAGTAGTAGATGGTTGTTGCAGGGGATGATGGATTCCTATGGCTACACCTTC. Translating it yields CASSRWLLQGMMDSYGYTF.

The chain employs TRBV18 and TRBJ2-3; 10 bases fit TRBD2. Germline CDR1 is KGHSH and CDR2 is LQKENI. V lost 3 bases and J lost 0; bases outside the gene matches: 9. The CDR3 is 18 amino acids. The CDR3 sequence is CASSPLSGGPPSTDTQYF. In DNA, the CDR3 is TGTGCCAGCTCACCCCTTAGCGGGGGGCCACCTAGCACAGATACGCAGTATTTT.

This clone turned up a few times. V gene TRBV4-1 combines with J gene TRBJ1-1; D is unresolved. The V end lost 0 bases, the J end lost 1 base, and 6 bases lay between the germline ends. The CDR3 has 14 residues. In germline, CDR1 is MGHRA, CDR2 YSYEKL. CDR3 in amino acids: CASSQEQENTEAFF. The DNA for the CDR3 is TGCGCCAGCAGCCAAGAGCAGGAGAACACTGAAGCTTTCTTT.

The chain couples TRBV28 to TRBJ1-3, with TRBD1 matching 7 bases. Germline CDR1 is MDHEN and CDR2 is SYDVKM. This CDR3 spans 14 amino acids. Trimming took 2 bases from V and 4 from J; bases not matched to a gene: 2. CDR3 in amino acids: CASSLGGGGNTIYF. For the CDR3, the DNA is TGTGCCAGCAGTTTAGGAGGGGGCGGAAACACCATATATTTT.

The CDR3 spells CASTPAVWTEAYEQYF. The DNA for the CDR3 is TGTGCCAGCACCCCGGCTGTTTGGACTGAAGCCTACGAGCAGTACTTC. The rearrangement joins TRBV2 to TRBJ2-7, with a possible D match to TRBD2 (5 bases). The length of the CDR3 is 16 residues. V dropped 7 bases and J dropped 2 bases, with 21 bases sitting between them. The germline V gene encodes CDR1 SNHLY and CDR2 FYNNEI.

The chain uses TRBV6-5 and TRBJ2-7; TRBD1 aligns across 7 bases. The CDR3 runs 15 residues. V lost 3 bases, J lost 5 bases, and 10 bases stayed unmatched. Per germline, CDR1 MNHEY and CDR2 SVGAGI. This chain's CDR3 is CASSYPVRQGDEQYF. As DNA, the CDR3 is TGTGCCAGCAGTTATCCGGTCAGACAGGGCGACGAGCAGTACTTC.

The chain uses TRBV27 and TRBJ2-7, with no clear D. Germline V gene lookup returns CDR1 MNHEY and CDR2 SMNVEV (reference sequence). Trimming cost V 3 bases and J 3 bases, with 15 bases left between them. The CDR3 contains 15 residues. CDR3 in DNA: TGTGCCAGCAGTTTGAGCCCTAAGTCTGACTACGAGCAGTACTTC. Its protein is CASSLSPKSDYEQYF.

The chain recombines TRBV2 with TRBJ2-7, with TRBD1 matching over 7 bases. J was trimmed by 8 bases and V by 2 bases; bases with no gene match: 15. The CDR3 extends over 16 amino acids. In germline, CDR1 is SNHLY, CDR2 FYNNEI. This CDR3 reads CASSENLWDSPSKQYF. CDR3 sequence (DNA): TGTGCCAGCAGTGAAAATTTATGGGACAGCCCTTCTAAGCAGTACTTC.

This sequence joins TRBV6-1 and TRBJ1-4; the match to TRBD1 covers 8 bases. This CDR3 region has 17 residues. The J segment lost 2 bases and the V segment lost 2 bases, leaving 7 bases of the junction unmatched. Germline CDR1 MNHNS, CDR2 SASEGT. The CDR3 here is CASSERWTGMTNEKLFF. The CDR3 DNA reads as TGTGCCAGCAGTGAACGATGGACAGGGATGACTAATGAAAAACTGTTTTTT.

This clone was recorded once. The chain carries TRBV11-2 and TRBJ2-7, with 7 nucleotides matching TRBD2. Germline V CDR1 and CDR2: SGHAT, FQNNGV. The CDR3 totals 13 residues. With 2 bases clipped from V and 5 bases from J, the junction kept 3 bases outside the gene matches. The CDR3 DNA sequence: TGTGCCAGCAGCTTACAAAGCGGGAACGAGCAGTACTTC. Its protein product is CASSLQSGNEQYF.

The chain recombines TRBV28 with TRBJ2-1, with a possible D match to TRBD2 (6 bases). V shed 4 bases and J shed 0 bases, with 10 bases lying between them. The germline CDR1 and CDR2 sequences are MDHEN and SYDVKM. CDR3 size: 15 residues. CDR3 residues: CASSSIADSYNEQFF. CDR3 sequence (DNA): TGTGCCAGCAGTTCCATAGCGGACTCCTACAATGAGCAGTTCTTC.

The V call is TRBV5-6, the J call TRBJ1-5; 8 bases match TRBD1. With 4 bases clipped from V and 6 bases from J, the junction kept 6 bases outside the gene matches. The CDR3 loop spans 14 amino acids. Germline V gene lookup returns CDR1 SGHDT and CDR2 YYEEEE. The CDR3 DNA reads as TGTGCCAGCAGCGCCGGGACAGGTCGTCAGCCCCAGCATTTT. Translating it yields CASSAGTGRQPQHF.

The chain couples TRBV12-5 to TRBJ2-6, with D possibly TRBD2 on 6 matching bases. CDR1 LGHNT and CDR2 FRNRAP come from the germline V gene. V was cut by 1 base and J by 0 bases, with 7 bases left in between. CDR3 length: 16 amino acids. CDR3 sequence: CASGLGLVSGANVLTF. The DNA for the CDR3 is TGTGCTAGTGGTTTGGGACTAGTCTCTGGGGCCAACGTCCTGACTTTC.